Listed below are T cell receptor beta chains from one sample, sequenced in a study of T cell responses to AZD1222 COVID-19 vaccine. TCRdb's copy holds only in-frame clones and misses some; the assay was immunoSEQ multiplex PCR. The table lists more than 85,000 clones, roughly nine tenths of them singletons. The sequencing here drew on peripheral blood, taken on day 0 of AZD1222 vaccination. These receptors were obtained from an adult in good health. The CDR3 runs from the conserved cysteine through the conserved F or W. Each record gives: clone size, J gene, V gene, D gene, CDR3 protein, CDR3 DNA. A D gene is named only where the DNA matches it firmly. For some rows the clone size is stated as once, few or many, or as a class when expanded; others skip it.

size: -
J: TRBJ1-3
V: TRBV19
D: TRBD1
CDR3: CASTQGAGNTIYF
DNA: TGTGCCAGTACCCAGGGGGCTGGAAACACCATATATTTT

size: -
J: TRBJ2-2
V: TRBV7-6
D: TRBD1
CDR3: CASSLLTDRPNTGELFF
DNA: TGTGCCAGCAGCTTATTGACGGACAGGCCGAACACCGGGGAGCTGTTTTTT

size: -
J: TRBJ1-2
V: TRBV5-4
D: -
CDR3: CASSFAGTYGYTF
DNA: TGTGCCAGCAGCTTTGCAGGGACCTATGGCTACACCTTC

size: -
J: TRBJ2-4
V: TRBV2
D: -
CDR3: CASSYRPRDIQYF
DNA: TGTGCCAGCAGTTACCGGCCGAGGGACATTCAGTACTTC

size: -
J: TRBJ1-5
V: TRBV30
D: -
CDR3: CAWSVGGGVNQPQHF
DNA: TGTGCCTGGAGTGTAGGGGGAGGGGTCAATCAGCCCCAGCATTTT

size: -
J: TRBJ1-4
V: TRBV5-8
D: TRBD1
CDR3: CASSLAGDSLTTNEKLFF
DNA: TGTGCCAGCAGCTTGGCCGGGGACAGCCTCACGACTAATGAAAAACTGTTTTTT

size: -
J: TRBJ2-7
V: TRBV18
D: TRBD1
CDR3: CASSPDRVSEQYF
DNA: TGTGCCAGCTCACCCGACAGGGTGTCCGAGCAGTACTTC

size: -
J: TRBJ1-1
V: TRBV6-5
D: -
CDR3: CASSWSVRGNTEAFF
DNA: TGTGCCAGCAGTTGGTCAGTGAGGGGGAACACTGAAGCTTTCTTT

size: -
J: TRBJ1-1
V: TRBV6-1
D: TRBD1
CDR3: CASSEAGTGRREAFF
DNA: TGTGCCAGCAGTGAAGCGGGGACAGGGCGTCGGGAAGCTTTCTTT

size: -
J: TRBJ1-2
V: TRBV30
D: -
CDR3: CASQAYGYTF
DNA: TGTGCTTCACAGGCGTATGGCTACACCTTC

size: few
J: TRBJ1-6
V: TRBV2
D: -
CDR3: CASSEDPGPWSPLHF
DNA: TGTGCCAGCAGTGAGGACCCGGGCCCATGGTCACCCCTCCACTTT

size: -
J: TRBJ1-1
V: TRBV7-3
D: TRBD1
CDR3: CASSSRTGLLPTEAFF
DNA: TGTGCCAGCAGCTCGAGGACAGGGCTCCTCCCCACTGAAGCTTTCTTT

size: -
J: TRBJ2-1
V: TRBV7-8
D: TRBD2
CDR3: CASSQLAGIEQFF
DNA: TGTGCCAGCAGCCAACTAGCGGGGATTGAGCAGTTCTTC

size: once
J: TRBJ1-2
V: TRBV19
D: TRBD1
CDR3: CASSIRDRSIYGYTF
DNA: TGTGCCAGTAGTATAAGGGACAGGAGTATTTATGGCTACACCTTC

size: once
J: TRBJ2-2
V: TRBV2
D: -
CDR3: CASSEASRGRELFF
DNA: TGTGCCAGCAGTGAAGCGTCGAGGGGTCGGGAGCTGTTTTTT

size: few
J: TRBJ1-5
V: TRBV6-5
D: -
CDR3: CASRTGDQPQHF
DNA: TGTGCCAGCAGGACGGGGGATCAGCCCCAGCATTTT

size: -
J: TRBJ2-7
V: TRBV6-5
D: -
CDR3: CASSYSRGYLSYEQYF
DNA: TGTGCCAGCAGTTACTCGAGGGGTTACCTAAGCTACGAGCAGTACTTC

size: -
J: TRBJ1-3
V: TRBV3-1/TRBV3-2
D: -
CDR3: CASSQDMGNTIYF
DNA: TGTGCCAGCAGCCAAGACATGGGAAACACCATATATTTT

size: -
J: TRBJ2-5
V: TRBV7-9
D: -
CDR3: CASSSTRRLGSQYF
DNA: TGTGCCAGCAGCTCGACCCGGAGACTTGGGTCCCAGTACTTC

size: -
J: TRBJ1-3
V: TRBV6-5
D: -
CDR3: CASSYRAGGNTIYF
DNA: TGTGCCAGCAGTTACCGGGCGGGCGGGAACACCATATATTTT

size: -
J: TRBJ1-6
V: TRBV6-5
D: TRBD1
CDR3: CASKGQEFTSLHF
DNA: TGTGCCAGCAAAGGACAGGAATTCACATCCCTCCACTTT

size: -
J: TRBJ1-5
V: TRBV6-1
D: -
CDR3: CASSEDTPRWAQHF
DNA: TGTGCCAGCAGTGAAGACACTCCTAGGTGGGCCCAGCATTTT

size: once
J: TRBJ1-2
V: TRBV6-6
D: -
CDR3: CASRESTGSDYGYTF
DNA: TGTGCCAGCAGGGAATCCACAGGGAGCGACTATGGCTACACCTTC

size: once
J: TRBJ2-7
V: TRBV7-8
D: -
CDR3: CASSNQDYEQYF
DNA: TGTGCCAGCAGTAATCAGGACTACGAGCAGTACTTC

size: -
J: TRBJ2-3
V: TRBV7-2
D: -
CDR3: CASSLQERDTQYF
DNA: TGTGCCAGCAGCTTACAGGAACGGGATACGCAGTATTTT

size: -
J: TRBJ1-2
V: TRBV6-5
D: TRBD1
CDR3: CASSSGTVVYGYTF
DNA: TGTGCCAGCAGTTCAGGGACAGTAGTCTATGGCTACACCTTC

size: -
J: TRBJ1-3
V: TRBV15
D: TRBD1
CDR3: CATSRAGGAVGNTIYF
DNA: TGTGCCACCAGCAGAGCAGGGGGCGCGGTAGGAAACACCATATATTTT

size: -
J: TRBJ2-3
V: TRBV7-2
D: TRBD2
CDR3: CASSLVAGSTDTQYF
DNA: TGTGCCAGCAGCTTAGTAGCGGGGAGCACAGATACGCAGTATTTT

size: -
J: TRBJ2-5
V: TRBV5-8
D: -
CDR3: CASSLSRVEAQYF
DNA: TGTGCCAGCAGCTTGAGTCGGGTAGAGGCCCAGTACTTC

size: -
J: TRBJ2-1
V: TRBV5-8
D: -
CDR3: CASSDFGGSSYNEQFF
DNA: TGTGCCAGCAGCGATTTCGGTGGCAGCTCCTACAATGAGCAGTTCTTC

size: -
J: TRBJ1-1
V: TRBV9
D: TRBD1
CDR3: CASSVETGSSAFF
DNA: TGTGCCAGCAGCGTAGAGACAGGGAGTTCTGCTTTCTTT

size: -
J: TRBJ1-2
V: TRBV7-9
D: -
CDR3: CASSLGGLDYGYTF
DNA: TGTGCCAGCAGCTTAGGGGGTCTGGACTATGGCTACACCTTC

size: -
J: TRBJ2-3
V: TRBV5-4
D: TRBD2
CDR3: CASSPINPGLAGPDTQYF
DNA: TGTGCCAGCAGCCCGATTAATCCGGGACTAGCGGGGCCAGATACGCAGTATTTT

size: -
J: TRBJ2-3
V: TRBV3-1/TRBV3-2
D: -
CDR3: CASSLPGDTDTQYF
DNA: TGTGCCAGCAGCCTGCCAGGGGACACAGATACGCAGTATTTT

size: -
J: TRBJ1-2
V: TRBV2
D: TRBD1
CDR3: CASAAQGANYGYTF
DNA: TGTGCCAGCGCGGCACAGGGGGCGAACTATGGCTACACCTTC

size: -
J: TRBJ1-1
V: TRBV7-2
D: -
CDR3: CASSLGRTVLMNTEAFF
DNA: TGTGCCAGCAGCTTAGGGCGGACCGTTCTCATGAACACTGAAGCTTTCTTT

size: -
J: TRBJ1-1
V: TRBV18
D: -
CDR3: CASSPGGVTTEAFF
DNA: TGTGCCAGCTCACCCGGGGGGGTGACCACTGAAGCTTTCTTT

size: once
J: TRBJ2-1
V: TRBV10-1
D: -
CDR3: CASSEGGGGTYNEQFF
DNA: TGCGCCAGCAGTGAGGGGGGTGGCGGGACCTACAATGAGCAGTTCTTC

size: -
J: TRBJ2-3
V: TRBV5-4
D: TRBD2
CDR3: CASSQSSGGAGDTQYF
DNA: TGTGCCAGCAGCCAGTCTAGCGGGGGGGCTGGAGATACGCAGTATTTT

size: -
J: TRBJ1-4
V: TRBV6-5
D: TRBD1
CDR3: CASVKDRGNEKLFF
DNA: TGTGCCAGCGTTAAAGACAGGGGGAATGAAAAACTGTTTTTT

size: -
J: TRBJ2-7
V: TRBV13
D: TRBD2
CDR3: CASSLALAGVKEQYF
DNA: TGTGCCAGCAGCTTAGCGCTAGCGGGAGTAAAAGAGCAGTACTTC

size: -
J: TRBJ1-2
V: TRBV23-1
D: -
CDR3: CASRPRTAETNYGYTF
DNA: TGCGCCAGCAGACCCCGGACAGCGGAAACTAACTATGGCTACACCTTC